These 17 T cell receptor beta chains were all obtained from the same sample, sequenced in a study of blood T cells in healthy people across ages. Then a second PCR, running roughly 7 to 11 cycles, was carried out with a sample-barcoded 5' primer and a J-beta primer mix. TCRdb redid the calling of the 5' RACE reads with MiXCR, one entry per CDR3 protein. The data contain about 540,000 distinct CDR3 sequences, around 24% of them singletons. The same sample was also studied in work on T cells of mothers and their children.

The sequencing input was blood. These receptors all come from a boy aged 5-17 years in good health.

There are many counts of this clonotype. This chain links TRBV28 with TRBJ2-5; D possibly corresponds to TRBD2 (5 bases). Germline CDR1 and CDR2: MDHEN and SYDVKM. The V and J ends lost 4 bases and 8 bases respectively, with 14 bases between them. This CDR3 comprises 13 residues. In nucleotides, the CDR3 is TGTGCCAGCAGTTCTACAAGCGGCGGAACCCAGTACTTC. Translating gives CASSSTSGGTQYF.

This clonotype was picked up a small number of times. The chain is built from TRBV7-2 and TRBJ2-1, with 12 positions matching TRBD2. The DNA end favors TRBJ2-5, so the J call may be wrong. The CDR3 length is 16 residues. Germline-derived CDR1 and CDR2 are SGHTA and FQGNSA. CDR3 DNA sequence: TGTGCCAGCAGCCACCTAGCGGGAGGGTTGGCGGAGACCCAGTACTTC. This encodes CASSHLAGGLAETQYF.

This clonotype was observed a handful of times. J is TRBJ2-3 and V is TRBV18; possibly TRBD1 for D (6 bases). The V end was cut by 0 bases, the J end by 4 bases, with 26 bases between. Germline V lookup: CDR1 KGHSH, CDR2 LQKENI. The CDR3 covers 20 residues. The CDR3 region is CASSPPGWPGTKAEADTQYF. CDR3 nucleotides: TGTGCCAGCTCACCACCGGGGTGGCCCGGGACAAAAGCGGAGGCAGATACGCAGTATTTT.

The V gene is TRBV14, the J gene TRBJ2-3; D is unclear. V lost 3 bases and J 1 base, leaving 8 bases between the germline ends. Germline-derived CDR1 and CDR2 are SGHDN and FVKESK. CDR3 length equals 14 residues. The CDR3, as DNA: TGTGCCAGCAGCCATGGTATGGGCACAGATACGCAGTATTTT. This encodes CASSHGMGTDTQYF. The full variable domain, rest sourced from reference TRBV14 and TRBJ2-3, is EAGVTQFPSHSVIEKGQTVTLRCDPISGHDNLYWYRRVMGKEIKFLLHFVKESKQDESGMPNNRFLAERTGGTYSTLKVQPAELEDSGVYFCASSHGMGTDTQYFGPGTRLTVL.

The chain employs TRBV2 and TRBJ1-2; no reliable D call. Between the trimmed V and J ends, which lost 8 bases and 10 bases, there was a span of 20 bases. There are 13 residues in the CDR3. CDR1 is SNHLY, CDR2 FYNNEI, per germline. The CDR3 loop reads CASRQDESADYTF. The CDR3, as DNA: TGTGCCAGCCGCCAGGACGAATCGGCCGACTACACCTTC.

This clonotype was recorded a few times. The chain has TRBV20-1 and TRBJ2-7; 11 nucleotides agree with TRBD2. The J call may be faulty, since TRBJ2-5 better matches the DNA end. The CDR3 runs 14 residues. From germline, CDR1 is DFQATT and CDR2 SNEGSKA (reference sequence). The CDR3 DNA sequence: TGCAGTGCTCCACTAGCGGGAGTTCTGGAGACCCAGTACTTC. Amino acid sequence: CSAPLAGVLETQYF.

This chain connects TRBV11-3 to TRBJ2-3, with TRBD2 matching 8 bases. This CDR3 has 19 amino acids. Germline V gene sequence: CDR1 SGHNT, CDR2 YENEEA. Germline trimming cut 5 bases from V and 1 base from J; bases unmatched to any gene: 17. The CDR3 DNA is TGTGCCAGCAGCCCAGGAGAGCGGGAGCCGACTGGGGGCACAGATACGCAGTATTTT. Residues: CASSPGEREPTGGTDTQYF.

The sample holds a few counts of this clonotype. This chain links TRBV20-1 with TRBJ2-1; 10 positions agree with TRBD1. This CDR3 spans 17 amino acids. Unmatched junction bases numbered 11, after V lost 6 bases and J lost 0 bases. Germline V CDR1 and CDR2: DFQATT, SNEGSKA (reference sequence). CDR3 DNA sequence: TGCAGTGCGGGACAGGGGTCACGCCTAAGCTCCTACAATGAGCAGTTCTTC. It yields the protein CSAGQGSRLSSYNEQFF.

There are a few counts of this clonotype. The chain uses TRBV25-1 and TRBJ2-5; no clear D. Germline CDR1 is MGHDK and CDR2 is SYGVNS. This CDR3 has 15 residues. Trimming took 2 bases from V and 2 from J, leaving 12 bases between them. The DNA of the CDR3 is TGTGCCAGCAGTGAACTTGGTAATTCACAAGAGACCCAGTACTTC. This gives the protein CASSELGNSQETQYF.

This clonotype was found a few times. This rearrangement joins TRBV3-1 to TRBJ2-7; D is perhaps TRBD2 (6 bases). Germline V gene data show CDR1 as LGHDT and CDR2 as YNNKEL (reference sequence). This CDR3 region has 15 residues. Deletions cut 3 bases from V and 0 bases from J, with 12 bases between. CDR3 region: CASSQGLSSSYEQYF. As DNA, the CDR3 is TGTGCCAGCAGCCAGGGACTTTCGAGCTCCTACGAGCAGTACTTC.

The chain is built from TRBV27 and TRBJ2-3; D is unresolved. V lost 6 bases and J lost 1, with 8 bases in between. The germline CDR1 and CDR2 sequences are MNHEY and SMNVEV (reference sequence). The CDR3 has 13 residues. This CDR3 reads CASRKFGTDTQYF. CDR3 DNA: TGTGCCAGCAGGAAGTTCGGCACAGATACGCAGTATTTT.

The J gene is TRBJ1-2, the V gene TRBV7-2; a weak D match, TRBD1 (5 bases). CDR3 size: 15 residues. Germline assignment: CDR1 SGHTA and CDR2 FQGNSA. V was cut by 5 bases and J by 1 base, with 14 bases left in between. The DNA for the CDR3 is TGTGCCAGCAGCATAACGTTGACAGTTAACTATGGCTACACCTTC. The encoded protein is CASSITLTVNYGYTF.

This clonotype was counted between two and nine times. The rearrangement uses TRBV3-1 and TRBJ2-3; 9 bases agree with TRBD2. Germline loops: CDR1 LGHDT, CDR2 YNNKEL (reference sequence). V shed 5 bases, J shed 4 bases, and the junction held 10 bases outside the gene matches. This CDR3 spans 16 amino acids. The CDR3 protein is CASSDQISGSSDTQYF. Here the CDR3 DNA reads TGTGCCAGCAGCGACCAGATTAGCGGGAGTTCAGATACGCAGTATTTT.

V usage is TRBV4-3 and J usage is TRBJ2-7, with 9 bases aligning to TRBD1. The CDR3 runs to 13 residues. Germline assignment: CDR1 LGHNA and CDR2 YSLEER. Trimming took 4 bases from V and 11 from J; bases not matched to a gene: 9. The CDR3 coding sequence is TGCGCCAGCAGCCCTGGGACAGGGAACATTAAGTACTTC. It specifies CASSPGTGNIKYF.

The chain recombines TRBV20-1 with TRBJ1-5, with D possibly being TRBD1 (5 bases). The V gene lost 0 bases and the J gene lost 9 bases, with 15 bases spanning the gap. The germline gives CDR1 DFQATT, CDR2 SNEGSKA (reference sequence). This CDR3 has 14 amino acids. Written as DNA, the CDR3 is TGCAGTGCTAGAGATCCGCGGGGCGATCGGCCCCAGCATTTT. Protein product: CSARDPRGDRPQHF.

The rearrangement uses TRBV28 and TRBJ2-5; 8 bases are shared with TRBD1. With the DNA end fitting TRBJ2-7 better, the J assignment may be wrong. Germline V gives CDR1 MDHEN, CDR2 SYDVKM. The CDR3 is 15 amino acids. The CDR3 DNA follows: TGTGCCAGCAGTTTGGACAGGGTGCCCCCCTACGAGCAGTACTTC. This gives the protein CASSLDRVPPYEQYF.

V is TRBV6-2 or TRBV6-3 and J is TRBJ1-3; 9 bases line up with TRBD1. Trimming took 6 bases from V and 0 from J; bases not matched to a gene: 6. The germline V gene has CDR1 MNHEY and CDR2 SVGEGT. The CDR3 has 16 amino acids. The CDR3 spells CASRRTGVRSGNTIYF. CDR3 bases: TGTGCCAGCAGACGGACAGGGGTCCGCTCTGGAAACACCATATATTTT.